This T cell receptor (beta chain) is drawn from a study of control samples from healthy donors and cancer patients. CDR1 is SGHVS and CDR2 is FQNEAQ in the germline V gene. Trimming left V 0 bases short and J 2 bases short, with 11 bases between. The CDR3 sequence is 16 residues long. This table comes from immunoSEQ multiplex PCR, and its TCRdb copy is limited to in-frame clones, with some not included. Seen here are around 230,000 clones, about 93% observed once, and the top ten hold 1.5%. Sequences were obtained from blood. The sequence came from a middle-aged man in good health. This chain connects TRBV7-8 to TRBJ1-5; no reliable D call. CDR3 nucleotide sequence: TGTGCCAGCAGCTTAGCGTACGGGGTCGGCAATCAGCCCCAGCATTTT. It codes for CASSLAYGVGNQPQHF.